This is a list of T cell receptor beta chains from one sample in a study of breast tumors, draining lymph nodes, adjacent tissues. Each CDR3 protein is one row after TCRdb ran MiXCR on the multiplex PCR reads. The table lists some 170,000 distinct CDR3 sequences, around 33% of them singletons. Sequenced: axillary lymph node tissue. These receptors all stem from a female donor with breast cancer. Some clones in this sample may be carry-over from other donors' samples. Both conserved end residues are part of each CDR3. D genes are given only for firm matches. Size is stated for part of the rows, as once, few or many counts, or as a class when the clone is expanded.

V gene: TRBV2
D gene: TRBD2
J gene: TRBJ2-3
CDR3 length: 16
clone size: -
CDR3 protein: CASSDLSGRVTDTQYF
CDR3 DNA: TGTGCCAGCAGTGATCTCAGCGGGAGGGTCACAGATACGCAGTATTTT

V gene: TRBV20-1
D gene: -
J gene: TRBJ1-2
CDR3 length: 15
clone size: many
CDR3 protein: CSARDLGLGGYGYTF
CDR3 DNA: TGCAGTGCTAGAGATTTGGGACTAGGGGGTTATGGCTACACCTTC

V gene: TRBV7-9
D gene: -
J gene: TRBJ1-1
CDR3 length: 14
clone size: -
CDR3 protein: CASSLARGYDEAFF
CDR3 DNA: TGTGCCAGCAGCTTAGCGAGGGGTTATGATGAAGCTTTCTTT

V gene: TRBV5-1
D gene: TRBD2
J gene: TRBJ2-3
CDR3 length: 16
clone size: many
CDR3 protein: CASSPEPGLARDTQYF
CDR3 DNA: TGCGCCAGCAGCCCCGAACCGGGACTAGCGAGAGATACGCAGTATTTT

V gene: TRBV20-1
D gene: TRBD2
J gene: TRBJ2-7
CDR3 length: 17
clone size: many
CDR3 protein: CSARAGTSGRGVDEQYF
CDR3 DNA: TGCAGTGCTAGAGCCGGGACTAGCGGGAGAGGTGTCGACGAGCAGTACTTC

V gene: TRBV30
D gene: TRBD1
J gene: TRBJ2-7
CDR3 length: 12
clone size: many
CDR3 protein: CAWSGQGDEQYF
CDR3 DNA: TGTGCCTGGAGTGGACAGGGGGACGAGCAGTACTTC

V gene: TRBV10-3
D gene: -
J gene: TRBJ2-5
CDR3 length: 13
clone size: many
CDR3 protein: CAIQDRMGETQYF
CDR3 DNA: TGTGCCATTCAGGACAGAATGGGAGAGACCCAGTACTTC

V gene: TRBV3-1
D gene: -
J gene: TRBJ1-3
CDR3 length: 15
clone size: -
CDR3 protein: CASSPRWGEENTIYF
CDR3 DNA: TGTGCCAGCAGCCCCCGTTGGGGGGAGGAAAACACCATATATTTT

V gene: TRBV29-1
D gene: TRBD2
J gene: TRBJ2-4
CDR3 length: 15
clone size: many
CDR3 protein: CSVEWSRAGGNIQYF
CDR3 DNA: TGCAGCGTTGAATGGTCCAGGGCGGGAGGAAACATTCAGTACTTC

V gene: TRBV29-1
D gene: TRBD2
J gene: TRBJ2-2
CDR3 length: 14
clone size: many
CDR3 protein: CSVVGGRGTGELFF
CDR3 DNA: TGCAGCGTTGTGGGGGGGAGGGGCACCGGGGAGCTGTTTTTT

V gene: TRBV20-1
D gene: -
J gene: TRBJ2-1
CDR3 length: 17
clone size: many
CDR3 protein: CSAHPRGRRPSRIEQFF
CDR3 DNA: TGCAGTGCCCATCCCAGGGGGAGGAGACCCTCACGGATCGAGCAGTTCTTC

V gene: TRBV27
D gene: -
J gene: TRBJ1-5
CDR3 length: 16
clone size: -
CDR3 protein: CASSFPSRGRLGLQHF
CDR3 DNA: TGTGCCAGCAGTTTCCCATCCAGGGGCAGGTTGGGGCTCCAGCATTTT

V gene: TRBV7-2
D gene: TRBD2
J gene: TRBJ2-3
CDR3 length: 17
clone size: -
CDR3 protein: CASSLESPGLATDTQYF
CDR3 DNA: TGTGCCAGCAGCTTAGAGTCCCCGGGACTAGCCACAGATACGCAGTATTTT

V gene: TRBV7-7
D gene: -
J gene: TRBJ1-2
CDR3 length: 15
clone size: many
CDR3 protein: CASSLEAGISYGYTF
CDR3 DNA: TGTGCTAGCAGCTTAGAGGCGGGGATATCCTATGGCTACACCTTC

V gene: TRBV9
D gene: -
J gene: TRBJ1-1
CDR3 length: 16
clone size: few
CDR3 protein: CASSVAGRGGETEAFF
CDR3 DNA: TGTGCCAGCAGCGTAGCTGGCAGGGGAGGGGAAACTGAAGCTTTCTTT